This T cell receptor beta chain was obtained from a study of T cells in Graves' hyperthyroidism and ophthalmopathy. Study observations and caveats: Researchers report that a 13 V-J model separated ophthalmopathy from stable hyperthyroidism. Most clonotypes expanded in thyroid above 0.001 were likewise present in blood.

Diagnosis relied on clinical symptoms, serum thyroxine and TRAb, thyroid ultrasound and orbital computed tomography. The authors took PBMCs from 10 ml fresh peripheral blood. As regards this clonotype: The target antigen is unknown.

The investigators amplified TCR beta CDR3 regions from RNA transcripts. The HTBI primer set was used in a first-round RT-PCR of the TCR CDR3. TCRdb fed the multiplex PCR reads into MiXCR, producing one record per CDR3 protein. Seen here are 300,000 to 500,000 distinct CDR3 sequences, about an eighth observed once, and the top ten hold approximately 27%. This CDR3 region has 13 residues. Germline V gene sequence: CDR1 SQVTM, CDR2 ANQGSEA. The ends were cut back, 3 bases at V and 1 base at J, with 6 bases in the middle. This TCR derives from a man between 45 and 60 years old with Graves' ophthalmopathy. Specimen: blood. V gene TRBV29-1 combines with J gene TRBJ2-2, with D hard to call. DNA for the CDR3: TGCAGCGTTGACGGCCAGAACACCGGGGAGCTGTTTTTT. As protein: CSVDGQNTGELFF.